These 15 T cell receptor beta chains were all obtained from the same sample, sequenced in a study of T cell changes during pregnancy in multiple sclerosis. The protocol was immunoSEQ multiplex PCR, while the TCRdb copy is restricted to in-frame clones and leaves out a portion. This table has about 85,000 clones, approximately 91% appearing once. Sequencing was performed on peripheral blood, taken in the first trimester of pregnancy. These receptors originate from a female donor with multiple sclerosis, enrolled in a pregnancy study.

V gene TRBV11-2 combines with J gene TRBJ2-3, with 10 bases identical to TRBD2. The CDR3 loop spans 18 amino acids. Losses at the gene ends were 2 bases for V and 4 bases for J; bases not matched to a gene: 12. Germline V lookup: CDR1 SGHAT, CDR2 FQNNGV. CDR3 DNA: TGTGCCAGCAGCTTACGAGGAGCGGGGGGGCCTCTTCCAGATACGCAGTATTTT. Its translation: CASSLRGAGGPLPDTQYF.

The DNA of the CDR3 is TGTGCCAGCAGCACTCCGGGACAGCTGAACACCGGGGAGCTGTTTTTT. It encodes CASSTPGQLNTGELFF. V is TRBV11-2 and J is TRBJ2-2, with 7 bases identical to TRBD1. V lost 5 bases to trimming and J lost 1 base; unmatched junction nucleotides: 7. The CDR3 runs 16 residues. Germline CDR1 SGHAT, CDR2 FQNNGV.

The chain joins TRBV5-1 to TRBJ2-7; 7 bases align to TRBD1. The V gene's germline CDR1 is SGHRS and CDR2 YFSETQ. This CDR3 spans 14 amino acids. The J segment lost 4 bases and the V segment lost 2 bases, leaving 6 bases of the junction unmatched. The CDR3 here is CASSFRRQGYEQYF. In nucleotides, the CDR3 is TGCGCCAGCAGCTTTCGCCGACAGGGTTACGAGCAGTACTTC.

This chain connects TRBV15 to TRBJ1-2, with 10 bases aligning to TRBD1. This CDR3 is 16 amino acids long. Per germline, CDR1 LNHNV and CDR2 YYDKDF (reference sequence). Trimming at V came to 2 bases and at J to 1 base, leaving 4 bases not matched to a gene. CDR3 in amino acids: CATSRTRDRGNYGYTF. The CDR3, as DNA: TGTGCCACCAGCAGAACCCGGGACAGGGGTAACTATGGCTACACCTTC. Full variable domain (outside the CDR3, taken from reference TRBV15 and TRBJ1-2): DAMVIQNPRYQVTQFGKPVTLSCSQTLNHNVMYWYQQKSSQAPKLLFHYYDKDFNNEADTPDNFQSRRPNTSFCFLDIRSPGLGDTAMYLCATSRTRDRGNYGYTFGSGTRLTVV.

V and J are TRBV19 and TRBJ1-5, with D unclear. The CDR3 runs to 15 residues. The germline V and J ends were trimmed by 0 bases and 1 base, with 7 bases remaining between them. Per germline, CDR1 LNHDA and CDR2 SQIVND (reference sequence). The CDR3 reads CASSIEGASNQPQHF. CDR3 sequence (DNA): TGTGCCAGTAGTATAGAGGGCGCGAGCAATCAGCCCCAGCATTTT.

The chain recombines TRBV11-2 with TRBJ1-1; D is uncertain. The V end lost 5 bases, the J end lost 5 bases, and 18 bases lay between the germline ends. CDR1 is SGHAT and CDR2 is FQNNGV in the germline V gene. The CDR3 is 15 amino acids. CDR3 protein: CASSPTRGVRTEAFF. As DNA, the CDR3 is TGTGCCAGCAGCCCAACCCGCGGGGTCAGAACTGAAGCTTTCTTT.

The CDR3 DNA follows: TGTGCCAGCAGCTTAGGGCTAGCTGGGCAAGAGACCCAGTACTTC. Amino acid sequence: CASSLGLAGQETQYF. The chain joins TRBV11-3 to TRBJ2-5; possible D gene TRBD2, 5 bases. V lost 1 base to trimming and J lost 2 bases, with 11 bases between them. CDR1 SGHNT and CDR2 YENEEA come from the germline V gene. The CDR3 contains 15 residues.

V usage is TRBV28 and J usage is TRBJ2-7, with 8 bases fitting TRBD1. There are 13 residues in the CDR3. J lost 0 bases, V lost 6 bases, and 1 base had no gene match. Germline values: CDR1 MDHEN, CDR2 SYDVKM. CDR3 nucleotides: TGTGCCAGCAGAACAGGGGGCTCCTACGAGCAGTACTTC. This gives the protein CASRTGGSYEQYF.

The chain combines TRBV6-4 with TRBJ2-1; 7 bases fit TRBD1. Germline V gives CDR1 MRHNA, CDR2 SNTAGT. V was pared by 3 bases and J by 8 bases, with 13 bases of the junction left unmatched. This CDR3 spans 16 amino acids. CDR3: CASSESGQPGTDEQFF. CDR3 DNA: TGTGCCAGCAGTGAATCGGGACAGCCTGGAACGGATGAGCAGTTCTTC.

V usage is TRBV28 and J usage is TRBJ2-2, with a tentative D call TRBD2 (6 bases). V lost 11 bases, J lost 2 bases, and 12 bases lay in between. CDR3 length equals 13 residues. Germline-derived CDR1 and CDR2 are MDHEN and SYDVKM. DNA for the CDR3: TGTGCCGCCCGGGGGAGTAACACCGGGGAGCTGTTTTTT. This codes for CAARGSNTGELFF.

The chain couples TRBV15 to TRBJ2-7; 8 nucleotides match TRBD1. The length of the CDR3 is 16 residues. Trimming removed 3 bases from V and 1 base from J; junction bases left unmatched: 8. Germline values: CDR1 LNHNV, CDR2 YYDKDF (reference sequence). The CDR3 coding sequence is TGTGCCACCAGCAGGTCCAGGGGGCGAGGTTCCTACGAGCAGTACTTC. Translation gives CATSRSRGRGSYEQYF.

This chain joins TRBV27 and TRBJ2-7; D gene unclear. V lost 0 bases to trimming and J lost 2 bases, with 8 bases between them. The CDR3 covers 14 residues. The germline V gene encodes CDR1 MNHEY and CDR2 SMNVEV (reference sequence). The CDR3 DNA sequence: TGTGCCAGCAGTTTATCCCAAGCGACCTACGAGCAGTACTTC. It codes for CASSLSQATYEQYF.

This chain joins TRBV7-9 and TRBJ2-7; 7 positions agree with TRBD1. V gave up 5 bases and J gave up 2 bases; unmatched junction bases: 6. Germline loops: CDR1 SEHNR, CDR2 FQNEAQ (reference sequence). CDR3 length: 14 residues. Here the CDR3 reads CASSKDRSTYEQYF. CDR3 coding DNA: TGTGCCAGCAGCAAGGACAGGTCAACCTACGAGCAGTACTTC.

The chain employs TRBV7-2 and TRBJ2-2; D unresolved. Germline values: CDR1 SGHTA, CDR2 FQGNSA. V was pared by 4 bases and J by 4 bases, with 4 bases between. The CDR3 has 12 residues. This chain's CDR3 is CASSSSTGELFF. The CDR3 nucleotides read TGTGCCAGCAGCTCGTCCACCGGGGAGCTGTTTTTT.

The chain is built from TRBV19 and TRBJ1-5, with 9 bases matching TRBD1. V was pared by 4 bases and J by 4 bases, with 5 bases of the junction left unmatched. The length of the CDR3 is 15 residues. Germline V gene sequence: CDR1 LNHDA, CDR2 SQIVND (reference sequence). CDR3 in DNA: TGTGCCAGTAGTACTATGGACAGGGGAAATCAGCCCCAGCATTTT. Amino acid sequence: CASSTMDRGNQPQHF.